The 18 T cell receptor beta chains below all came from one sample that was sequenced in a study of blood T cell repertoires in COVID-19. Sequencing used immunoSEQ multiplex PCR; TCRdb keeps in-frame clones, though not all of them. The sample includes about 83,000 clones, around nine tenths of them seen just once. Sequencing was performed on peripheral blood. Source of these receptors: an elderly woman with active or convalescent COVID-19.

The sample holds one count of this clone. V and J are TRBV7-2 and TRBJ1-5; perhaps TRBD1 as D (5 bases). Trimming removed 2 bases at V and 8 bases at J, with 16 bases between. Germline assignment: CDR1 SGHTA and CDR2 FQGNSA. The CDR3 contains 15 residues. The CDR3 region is CASSLRLTASEPQHF. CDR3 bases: TGTGCCAGCAGCTTACGGTTGACAGCGAGCGAGCCCCAGCATTTT.

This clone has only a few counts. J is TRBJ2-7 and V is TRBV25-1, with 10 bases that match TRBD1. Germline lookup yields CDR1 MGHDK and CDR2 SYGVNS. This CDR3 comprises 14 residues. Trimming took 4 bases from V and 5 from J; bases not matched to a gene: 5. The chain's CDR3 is CASSGGTGVDEQYF. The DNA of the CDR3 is TGTGCCAGCAGTGGAGGGACAGGGGTGGACGAGCAGTACTTC.

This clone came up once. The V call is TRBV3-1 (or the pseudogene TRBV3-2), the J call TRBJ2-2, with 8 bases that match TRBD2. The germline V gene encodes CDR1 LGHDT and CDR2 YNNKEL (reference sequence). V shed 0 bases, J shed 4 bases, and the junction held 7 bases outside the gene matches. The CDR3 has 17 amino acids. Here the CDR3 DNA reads TGTGCCAGCAGCCAAGAATTTGGGACTAGAAGCACCGGGGAGCTGTTTTTT. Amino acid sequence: CASSQEFGTRSTGELFF.

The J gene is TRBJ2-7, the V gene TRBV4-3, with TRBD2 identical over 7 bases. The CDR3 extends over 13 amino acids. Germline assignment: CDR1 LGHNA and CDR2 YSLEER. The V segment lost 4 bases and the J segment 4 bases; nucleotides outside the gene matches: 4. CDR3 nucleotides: TGCGCCAGCAGCCGTGGGGGGGGTTACGAGCAGTACTTC. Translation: CASSRGGGYEQYF.

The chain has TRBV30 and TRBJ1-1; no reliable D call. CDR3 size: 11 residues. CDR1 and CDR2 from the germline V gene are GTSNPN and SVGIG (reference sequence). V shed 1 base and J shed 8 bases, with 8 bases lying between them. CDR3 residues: CAWSGSLEAFF. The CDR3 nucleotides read TGTGCCTGGAGTGGGTCCCTAGAAGCTTTCTTT. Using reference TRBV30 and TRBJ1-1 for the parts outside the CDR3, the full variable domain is SQTIHQWPATLVQPVGSPLSLECTVEGTSNPNLYWYRQAAGRGLQLLFYSVGIGQISSEVPQNLSASRPQDRQFILSSKKLLLSDSGFYLCAWSGSLEAFFGQGTRLTVV.

CDR3 loop: CASSQDQGSGTVYGYTF. DNA for the CDR3: TGCGCCAGCAGCCAAGATCAGGGGTCAGGCACGGTTTATGGCTACACCTTC. The chain carries TRBV4-3 and TRBJ1-2; D possibly corresponds to TRBD1 (6 bases). The CDR3 totals 17 residues. V was clipped by 0 bases and J by 5 bases, with 19 bases between them. The germline gives CDR1 LGHNA, CDR2 YSLEER.

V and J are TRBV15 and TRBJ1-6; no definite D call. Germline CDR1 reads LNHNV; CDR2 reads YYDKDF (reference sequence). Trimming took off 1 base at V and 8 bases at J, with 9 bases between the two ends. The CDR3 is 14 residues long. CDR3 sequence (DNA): TGTGCCACCAGCAGAGGGGGAGGTGATTCACCCCTCCACTTT. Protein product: CATSRGGGDSPLHF.

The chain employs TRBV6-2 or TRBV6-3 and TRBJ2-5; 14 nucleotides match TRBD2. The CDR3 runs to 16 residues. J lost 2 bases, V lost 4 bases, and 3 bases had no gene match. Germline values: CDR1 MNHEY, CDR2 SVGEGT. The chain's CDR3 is CASSLGTSGGQETQYF. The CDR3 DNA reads TGTGCCAGCAGTTTGGGGACTAGCGGGGGTCAAGAGACCCAGTACTTC.

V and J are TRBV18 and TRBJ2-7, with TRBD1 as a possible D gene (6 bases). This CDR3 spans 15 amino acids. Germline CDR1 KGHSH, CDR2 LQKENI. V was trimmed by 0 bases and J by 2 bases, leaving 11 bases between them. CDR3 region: CASSPPSTGTYEQYF. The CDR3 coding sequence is TGTGCCAGCTCACCACCTTCGACAGGAACCTACGAGCAGTACTTC. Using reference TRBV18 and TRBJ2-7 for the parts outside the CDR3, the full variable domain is NAGVMQNPRHLVRRRGQEARLRCSPMKGHSHVYWYRQLPEEGLKFMVYLQKENIIDESGMPKERFSAEFPKEGPSILRIQQVVRGDSAAYFCASSPPSTGTYEQYFGPGTRLTVT.

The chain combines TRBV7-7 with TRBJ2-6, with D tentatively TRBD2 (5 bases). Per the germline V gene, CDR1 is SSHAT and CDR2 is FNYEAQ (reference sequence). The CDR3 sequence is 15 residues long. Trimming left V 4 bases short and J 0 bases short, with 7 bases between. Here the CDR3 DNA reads TGTGCCAGCAGCTCGGGATCCTCTGGGGCCAACGTCCTGACTTTC. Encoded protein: CASSSGSSGANVLTF.

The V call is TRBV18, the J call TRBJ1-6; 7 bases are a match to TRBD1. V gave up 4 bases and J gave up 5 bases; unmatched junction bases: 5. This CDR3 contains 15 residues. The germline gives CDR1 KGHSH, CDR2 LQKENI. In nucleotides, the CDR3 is TGTGCCAGCTCACATCCCGGGACAGATAATTCACCCCTCCACTTT. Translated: CASSHPGTDNSPLHF.

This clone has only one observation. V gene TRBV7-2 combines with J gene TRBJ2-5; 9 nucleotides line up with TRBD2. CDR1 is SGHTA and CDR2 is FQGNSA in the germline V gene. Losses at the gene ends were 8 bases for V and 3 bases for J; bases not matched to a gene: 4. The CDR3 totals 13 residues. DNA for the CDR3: TGTGCCAGCGGCGGGGGGGCCAAAGAGACCCAGTACTTC. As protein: CASGGGAKETQYF.

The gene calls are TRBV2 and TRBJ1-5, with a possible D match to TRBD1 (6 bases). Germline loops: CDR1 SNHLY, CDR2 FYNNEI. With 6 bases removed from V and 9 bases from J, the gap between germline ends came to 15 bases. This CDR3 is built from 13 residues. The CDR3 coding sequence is TGTGCCAGCAGGGAACAGGGTGGTTGGCCCCAGCATTTT. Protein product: CASREQGGWPQHF.

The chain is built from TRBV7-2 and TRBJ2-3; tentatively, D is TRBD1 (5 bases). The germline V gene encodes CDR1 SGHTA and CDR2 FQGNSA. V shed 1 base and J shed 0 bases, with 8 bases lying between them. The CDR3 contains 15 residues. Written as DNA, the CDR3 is TGTGCCAGCAGCTTAGGGACAACTAGCACAGATACGCAGTATTTT. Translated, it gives CASSLGTTSTDTQYF.

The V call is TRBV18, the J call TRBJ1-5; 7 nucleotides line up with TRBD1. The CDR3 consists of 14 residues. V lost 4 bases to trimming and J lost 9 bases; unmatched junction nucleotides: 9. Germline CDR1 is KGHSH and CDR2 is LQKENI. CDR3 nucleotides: TGTGCCAGCTCACAACGGGACAGTGAAGGGCCCCAGCATTTT. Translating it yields CASSQRDSEGPQHF.

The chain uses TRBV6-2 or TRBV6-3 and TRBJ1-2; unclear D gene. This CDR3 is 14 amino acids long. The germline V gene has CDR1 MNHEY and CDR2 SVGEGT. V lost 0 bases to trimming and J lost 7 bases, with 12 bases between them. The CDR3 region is CASSYSTTSGGYTF. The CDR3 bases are TGTGCCAGCAGTTACTCGACCACTTCGGGTGGCTACACCTTC.

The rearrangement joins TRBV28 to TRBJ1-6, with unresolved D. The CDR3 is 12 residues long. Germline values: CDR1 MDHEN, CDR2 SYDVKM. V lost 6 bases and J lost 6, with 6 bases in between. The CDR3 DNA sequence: TGTGCCAGCAGGGGAGGTAATTCACCCCTCCACTTT. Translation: CASRGGNSPLHF.

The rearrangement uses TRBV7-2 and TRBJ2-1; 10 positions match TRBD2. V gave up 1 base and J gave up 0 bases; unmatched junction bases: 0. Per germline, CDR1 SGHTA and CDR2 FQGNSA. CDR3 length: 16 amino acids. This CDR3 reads CASSLGLAGSYNEQFF. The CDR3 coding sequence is TGTGCCAGCAGCTTAGGACTAGCGGGCTCCTACAATGAGCAGTTCTTC.